The 10 T cell receptor beta chains listed next were all sequenced from one sample in a study of T-cell reconstitution after alpha-beta-depleted transplantation in children. This sample's TCRbeta library carried unique molecular identifier barcodes. TCRdb redid the calling of the PCR reads with MiXCR, one entry per CDR3 protein. The sample holds 500,000 to 650,000 distinct CDR3 sequences; 13% are singletons and the top ten take around 2.2%. The input for sequencing was PBMCs, mostly from graft donor cells, taken 360 days after TCRalphabeta/CD19-depleted stem cell transplant. The receptors originated from a male patient younger than 18 who had a stem cell transplant for acute myeloid leukemia, so the T cells may come from the graft donor.

CDR3 in amino acids: CASSLARQGANYGYTF. DNA for the CDR3: TGTGCCAGCAGTTTAGCGCGGCAGGGGGCCAACTATGGCTACACCTTC. The gene calls are TRBV12-3 or TRBV12-4 and TRBJ1-2; TRBD1 matches 8 bases. The V segment lost 0 bases and the J segment 2 bases; nucleotides outside the gene matches: 5. The CDR3 covers 16 residues.

Many counts were recorded for this clonotype. The V and J genes are TRBV12-3 or TRBV12-4 and TRBJ2-2, with 9 positions matching TRBD2. The CDR3 is 17 amino acids. Trimming took 3 bases from V and 0 from J; bases not matched to a gene: 5. The CDR3 reads CASSFWRTSANTGELFF. Written as DNA, the CDR3 is TGTGCCAGCAGTTTCTGGAGGACTAGCGCGAACACCGGGGAGCTGTTTTTT.

The V gene is TRBV28, the J gene TRBJ2-7; TRBD1 matches at 10 bases. Germline values: CDR1 MDHEN, CDR2 SYDVKM. This CDR3 comprises 18 residues. The V gene end was trimmed by 5 bases and the J gene end by 3 bases; junction bases not matched to a gene: 16. This CDR3 reads CASSLCLTDRGRFYEQYF. The CDR3 bases are TGTGCCAGCAGTCTGTGCTTAACTGACAGGGGGCGCTTCTACGAGCAGTACTTC.

In its sample, this clonotype was seen a few times. The chain has TRBV29-1 and TRBJ2-2; D gene uncertain. From germline, CDR1 is SQVTM and CDR2 ANQGSEA. Trimming removed 7 bases at V and 4 bases at J, with 16 bases between. This CDR3 comprises 14 residues. The CDR3, as DNA: TGCAGCGCCCAGGTAGTCGGTCCCACCGGGGAGCTGTTTTTT. Translation: CSAQVVGPTGELFF.

The sample holds a few counts of this clonotype. The chain's CDR3 is CSAWPRAPSTDTQYF. The DNA of the CDR3 is TGCAGTGCTTGGCCTAGGGCCCCAAGCACAGATACGCAGTATTTT. The V gene is TRBV20-1, the J gene TRBJ2-3; the D is unclear. The CDR3 is made up of 15 amino acids. Germline assignment: CDR1 DFQATT and CDR2 SNEGSKA (reference sequence). Between the trimmed V and J ends, which lost 5 bases and 0 bases, there was a span of 15 bases.

This clonotype was seen only a few times. The chain is built from TRBV7-3 and TRBJ2-2; D unclear. The CDR3 has 12 residues. CDR1 SGHTA and CDR2 FQGTGA come from the germline V gene. Trimming left V 5 bases short and J 6 bases short, with 7 bases between. The CDR3 region is CASSKYAGELFF. The CDR3 DNA reads TGTGCCAGCAGCAAGTATGCCGGGGAGCTGTTTTTT.

V and J are TRBV18 and TRBJ2-1; TRBD2 matches at 7 bases. The V gene end was trimmed by 4 bases and the J gene end by 6 bases; junction bases not matched to a gene: 6. The CDR3 covers 14 residues. Germline CDR1 reads KGHSH; CDR2 reads LQKENI. The CDR3 region has the DNA TGTGCCAGCTCACATGTTAGCGGGCGCAATGAGCAGTTCTTC. It codes for CASSHVSGRNEQFF.

This chain uses TRBV12-5 with TRBJ2-5; 7 nucleotides agree with TRBD1. This CDR3 comprises 16 residues. CDR1 LGHNT and CDR2 FRNRAP come from the germline V gene. The trim removed 5 bases at V and 0 bases at J, leaving 9 bases unmatched. Here the CDR3 reads CASGHRTGGYQETQYF. As DNA, the CDR3 is TGTGCTAGTGGTCATAGGACAGGAGGTTACCAAGAGACCCAGTACTTC.

Remarks on this clonotype: A read error is possible here, since a much larger clone lies one base away. The chain is built from TRBV20-1 and TRBJ2-7; D remains unclear. The CDR3 runs 14 residues. Germline V gene lookup returns CDR1 DFQATT and CDR2 SNEGSKA (reference sequence). V was trimmed by 4 bases and J by 1 base, leaving 14 bases between them. The CDR3 DNA is TGCAGTGCTAAGCCGGAACAGCCATCCTACGAGCAGTACTTC. It specifies CSAKPEQPSYEQYF.

The V and J genes are TRBV21-1 and TRBJ2-5; the table's D call, TRBD2, has no DNA check behind it. TRBV21-1 is noted as a pseudogene. This CDR3 contains 16 residues. The CDR3 loop is CASSTMTSGRVETQYF. For the CDR3, the DNA is TGTGCCAGCAGCACCATGACTAGCGGGAGGGTGGAGACCCAGTACTTC.